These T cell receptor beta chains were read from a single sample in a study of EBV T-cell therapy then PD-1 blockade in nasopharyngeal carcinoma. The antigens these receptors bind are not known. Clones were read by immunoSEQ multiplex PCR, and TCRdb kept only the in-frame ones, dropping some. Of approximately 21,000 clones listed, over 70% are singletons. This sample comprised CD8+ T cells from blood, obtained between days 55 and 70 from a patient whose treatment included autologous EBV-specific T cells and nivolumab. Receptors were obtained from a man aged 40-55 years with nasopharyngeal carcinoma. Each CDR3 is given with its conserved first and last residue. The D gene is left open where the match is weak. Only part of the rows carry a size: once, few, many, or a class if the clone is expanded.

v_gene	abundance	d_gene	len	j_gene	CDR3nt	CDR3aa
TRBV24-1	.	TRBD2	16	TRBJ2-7	TGTGCCACCAGTGATTTGTCGGCTAGCGGGACCTACGAGCAGTACTTC	CATSDLSASGTYEQYF
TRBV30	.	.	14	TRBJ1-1	TGTGCCTGGAGTGGGTTGGGGGTATACACTGAAGCTTTCTTT	CAWSGLGVYTEAFF
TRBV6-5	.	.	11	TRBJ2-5	TGTGCCAGCACCCTGGGGGAGACCCAGTACTTC	CASTLGETQYF
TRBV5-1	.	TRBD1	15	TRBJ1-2	TGCGCCAGCTCCGACAGGGAAAGAAGGAACTATGGCTACACCTTC	CASSDRERRNYGYTF
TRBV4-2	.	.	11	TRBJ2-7	TGTGCCAGCAGCCCCGGGTACGAGCAGTACTTC	CASSPGYEQYF
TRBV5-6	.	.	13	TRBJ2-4	TGTGCCAGCAGCCTTGTAGCCAAAAACATTCAGTACTTC	CASSLVAKNIQYF
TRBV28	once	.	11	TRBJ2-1	TGTGCCAGCATTGGAAACAATGAGCAGTTCTTC	CASIGNNEQFF
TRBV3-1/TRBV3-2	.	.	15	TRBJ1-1	TGTGCCAGCAGCGTGTCAAACCACATGAACACTGAAGCTTTCTTT	CASSVSNHMNTEAFF
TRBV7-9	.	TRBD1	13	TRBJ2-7	TGTGCCAGCAGCCGACAGGGTTCCTACGAGCAGTACTTC	CASSRQGSYEQYF
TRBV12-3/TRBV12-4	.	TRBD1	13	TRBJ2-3	TGTGCCACGACAGGGTCGGACACAGATACGCAGTATTTT	CATTGSDTDTQYF
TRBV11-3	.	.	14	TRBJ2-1	TGTGCCAGCAGCTTATACGGCTCCTACAATGAGCAGTTCTTC	CASSLYGSYNEQFF
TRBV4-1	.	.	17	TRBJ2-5	TGCGCCAGCAGCCAAGGCAGCGCTCGGAGCTACCAAGAGACCCAGTACTTC	CASSQGSARSYQETQYF
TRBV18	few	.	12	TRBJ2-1	TGTGCCAGCTCACGGGACTACAATGAGCAGTTCTTC	CASSRDYNEQFF
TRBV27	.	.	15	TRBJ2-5	TGTGCCAGCAGTTCCCGGGCACCAAGGGCAGAGACCCAGTACTTC	CASSSRAPRAETQYF
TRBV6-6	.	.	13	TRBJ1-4	TGTGCCAGCACATTTAGACCTAATGAAAAACTGTTTTTT	CASTFRPNEKLFF
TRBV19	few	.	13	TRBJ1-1	TGTGCCAGTAGTATAGTAGGGGGAACTGAAGCTTTCTTT	CASSIVGGTEAFF